This T cell receptor beta chain was obtained from a study of radiotherapy plus CTLA-4 blockade in lung cancer. The repertoire was sequenced with immunoSEQ multiplex PCR; TCRdb's copy has only in-frame clones and lacks some. The top ten hold about 18% of the sample, which has 43,000 or so clones, around 63% seen once. This CDR3 spans 14 amino acids. Per the germline V gene, CDR1 is SGHAT and CDR2 is FQNNGV. V was clipped by 2 bases and J by 8 bases; unmatched bases: 7. V usage is TRBV11-2 and J usage is TRBJ2-3; 7 bases match TRBD2. This sequence was found in a human donor with non-small cell lung cancer who had a partial response to radiotherapy plus ipilimumab. The sequencing here drew on peripheral blood, taken from a patient treated with radiotherapy plus ipilimumab. CDR3 residues: CASSLQRGSATQYF. The CDR3 DNA reads as TGTGCCAGCAGCTTACAGCGGGGCAGCGCTACGCAGTATTTT. The whole variable domain, remainder taken from reference TRBV11-2 and TRBJ2-3, is EAGVAQSPRYKIIEKRQSVAFWCNPISGHATLYWYQQILGQGPKLLIQFQNNGVVDDSQLPKDRFSAERLKGVDSTLKIQPAKLEDSAVYLCASSLQRGSATQYFGPGTRLTVL.